The rows below give T cell receptor beta chains drawn from one sample of a study of blood T cells in healthy people across ages. TCRdb used MiXCR to reprocess the 5' RACE reads, holding one entry per CDR3 protein. The sample includes 1.5 million to 2 million distinct CDR3 sequences, about two fifths of them seen just once. Sequencing input: blood. The receptors derive from a human donor in good health. The CDR3 runs from the conserved cysteine through the conserved F or W. Fields, in order: clone size, D gene, J gene, V gene, CDR3 protein, CDR3 DNA. D genes are given only for firm matches. Rows may omit the clone size; those that give it use once, few, many or a size class.

. . TRBJ1-2 TRBV4-1 CASSRSEGFNYGYTF TGCGCCAGCAGCCGAAGCGAGGGATTTAACTATGGCTACACCTTC
. TRBD1 TRBJ2-7 TRBV7-9 CASSLESQGAYEQYF TGTGCCAGCAGCTTAGAAAGTCAGGGGGCCTACGAGCAGTACTTC
few . TRBJ2-2 TRBV20-1 CSAQTTATANTGELFF TGCAGTGCCCAGACGACAGCCACCGCGAACACCGGGGAGCTGTTTTTT
. . TRBJ1-2 TRBV7-9 CASSPRGTDIYGYTF TGTGCCAGCAGCCCCCGAGGGACGGACATCTATGGCTACACCTTC
. . TRBJ2-7 TRBV9 CASSPAGGAIYEQYF TGTGCCAGCAGCCCGGCAGGGGGGGCGATCTACGAGCAGTACTTC
. . TRBJ2-1 TRBV7-2 CASSTPPLYNEQFF TGTGCCAGCAGCACCCCACCACTCTACAATGAGCAGTTCTTC
. . TRBJ2-2 TRBV9 CASSPPQSNTGELFF TGTGCCAGCAGCCCGCCGCAGAGCAACACCGGGGAGCTGTTTTTT
. . TRBJ2-1 TRBV7-2 CASSLDYSNEQFF TGTGCCAGCAGCTTGGACTATAGCAATGAGCAGTTCTTC
. TRBD2 TRBJ2-5 TRBV5-1 CASSYGTSGYQETQYF TGCGCCAGCAGCTACGGGACTAGCGGGTACCAAGAGACCCAGTACTTC
. . TRBJ2-3 TRBV5-5 CASSYRELSSTDTQYF TGTGCCAGCTCCTACAGGGAGTTATCTAGCACAGATACGCAGTATTTT
. . TRBJ1-1 TRBV7-2 CASSLENAEAFF TGTGCCAGCAGCTTGGAGAACGCTGAAGCTTTCTTT
. TRBD1 TRBJ1-2 TRBV3-1 CASSRKQGQILYGYTF TGTGCCAGCAGCCGTAAGCAGGGACAGATCCTCTATGGCTACACCTTC
. . TRBJ2-1 TRBV12-3/TRBV12-4 CASSLALENPSFAYNEQFF TGTGCCAGCAGTTTAGCCCTAGAAAATCCTAGCTTCGCCTACAATGAGCAGTTCTTC
. . TRBJ2-5 TRBV29-1 CSAVGGPGQETQYF TGCAGCGCCGTGGGGGGGCCTGGTCAAGAGACCCAGTACTTC
few . TRBJ1-2 TRBV10-3 CAISESREAGRGHTF TGTGCCATCAGTGAGTCGAGGGAAGCGGGGAGAGGCCACACCTTC
many . TRBJ2-6 TRBV7-6 CASSSPTGANVLTF TGTGCCAGCAGCAGTCCCACTGGGGCCAACGTCCTGACTTTC
. . TRBJ2-1 TRBV9 CASSVKDSSYNEQFF TGTGCCAGCAGCGTAAAGGACAGCTCCTACAATGAGCAGTTCTTC
. . TRBJ1-3 TRBV12-3/TRBV12-4 CATARDTGNTIYF TGTGCCACCGCAAGGGACACGGGAAACACCATATATTTT
. TRBD1 TRBJ2-5 TRBV27 CAIRTGEGREQYF TGTGCCATCCGGACAGGGGAAGGGAGAGAGCAGTACTTC
. . TRBJ1-2 TRBV20-1 CSARFNSLEGYTF TGCAGTGCTAGATTCAACAGTCTCGAGGGCTACACCTTC
few . TRBJ2-3 TRBV30 CAWSVGTDTQYF TGTGCCTGGAGTGTTGGGACAGATACGCAGTATTTT
few . TRBJ2-3 TRBV29-1 CSVESALGATQYF TGCAGCGTTGAATCGGCCTTGGGGGCTACGCAGTATTTT
. . TRBJ2-7 TRBV20-1 CSARGYYSYEQYF TGCAGTGCGAGAGGGTACTACTCCTACGAGCAGTACTTC
. TRBD2 TRBJ2-3 TRBV19 CASSIDLAGATDTQYF TGTGCCAGTAGTATAGATTTAGCGGGGGCAACAGATACGCAGTATTTT
few TRBD1 TRBJ2-7 TRBV7-2 CASSLAFGTGGDEQYF TGTGCCAGCAGCTTAGCGTTTGGGACAGGCGGCGACGAGCAGTACTTC
few . TRBJ2-1 TRBV6-6 CASSYVEEQFF TGTGCCAGCAGTTATGTGGAGGAGCAGTTCTTC
many TRBD1 TRBJ1-4 TRBV5-1 CASSPGQGNEKLFF TGTGCCAGCAGTCCCGGACAGGGGAATGAAAAACTGTTTTTT
. . TRBJ2-3 TRBV7-2 CASSFWDRQSTDTQYF TGTGCCAGCAGCTTTTGGGACCGCCAGAGCACAGATACGCAGTATTTT
. . TRBJ1-4 TRBV29-1 CSVREREKLFF TGCAGCGTTCGGGAGCGTGAAAAACTGTTTTTT
. . TRBJ1-4 TRBV28 CASSGVAGEKLFF TGTGCCAGCAGTGGGGTAGCGGGTGAAAAACTGTTTTTT
. TRBD1 TRBJ2-7 TRBV10-3 CAIRTSTGSSYEQYF TGTGCCATCAGAACCTCGACAGGGAGCTCCTACGAGCAGTACTTC
. TRBD1 TRBJ1-2 TRBV6-5 CASSEQGCHGYTF TGTGCCAGCAGTGAACAGGGGTGCCATGGCTACACCTTC
. . TRBJ2-3 TRBV4-3 CASSRLTGPDTQYF TGCGCCAGCAGCCGTCTCACTGGCCCGGATACGCAGTATTTT
few TRBD1 TRBJ1-2 TRBV29-1 CSVERQGIGYTF TGCAGCGTTGAACGACAGGGGATTGGCTACACCTTC
few . TRBJ1-6 TRBV20-1 CSARERRNSPLHF TGCAGTGCTAGAGAACGGAGGAATTCACCCCTCCACTTT
few . TRBJ2-1 TRBV7-9 CASSLNARVGEQFF TGTGCCAGCAGCTTAAATGCCAGGGTAGGTGAGCAGTTCTTC
. . TRBJ2-5 TRBV20-1 CSAREIRQVRAQETQYF TGCAGTGCTAGAGAAATCCGCCAGGTTCGGGCCCAAGAGACCCAGTACTTC
. TRBD2 TRBJ2-1 TRBV7-2 CASAWGGSYNEQFF TGTGCCAGCGCCTGGGGGGGGTCCTACAATGAGCAGTTCTTC
once . TRBJ1-6 TRBV5-1 CASSLSTNSPLHF TGCGCCAGCAGTTTGAGTACTAATTCACCCCTCCACTTT
few TRBD1 TRBJ2-7 TRBV27 CASSLLARGLYEQYF TGTGCCAGCAGTTTATTAGCCAGGGGGCTGTACGAGCAGTACTTC
. TRBD1 TRBJ1-4 TRBV7-7 CASSLQPPGTGYEKLFF TGTGCCAGCAGCTTACAACCCCCCGGGACAGGGTATGAAAAACTGTTTTTT
. . TRBJ2-5 TRBV5-1 CASIGDSETQYF TGCGCCAGCATCGGGGATTCCGAGACCCAGTACTTC
. . TRBJ1-5 TRBV12-3/TRBV12-4 CASSRYGPVQTPQHF TGTGCCAGCAGCCGATACGGACCGGTTCAAACGCCCCAGCATTTT
few . TRBJ1-4 TRBV27 CASSPTTGIEEKLFF TGTGCCAGCAGTCCTACAACAGGAATCGAGGAGAAACTGTTTTTT
. TRBD2 TRBJ2-1 TRBV10-3 CAISGGLAYLYNEQFF TGTGCCATCAGTGGGGGACTAGCTTACCTCTACAATGAGCAGTTCTTC
few . TRBJ2-3 TRBV12-3/TRBV12-4 CASTQAGWVVDTQYF TGTGCCAGCACACAGGCGGGATGGGTAGTAGATACGCAGTATTTT
. . TRBJ1-1 TRBV20-1 CSARGFGTSKTEAFF TGCAGTGCTAGAGGATTTGGGACAAGTAAAACTGAAGCTTTCTTT
. TRBD2 TRBJ2-1 TRBV7-3 CASSFDSGGRGEQFF TGTGCCAGCAGCTTTGATTCGGGGGGGCGGGGTGAGCAGTTCTTC
. . TRBJ2-3 TRBV29-1 CSIASLDTQYF TGCAGCATCGCCTCCTTGGATACGCAGTATTTT
. . TRBJ2-1 TRBV11-3 CASSLGRLGTAESEQFF TGTGCCAGCAGCTTAGGGCGGCTGGGGACCGCGGAGAGTGAGCAGTTCTTC
. . TRBJ2-5 TRBV6-5 CASSPRTYETQYF TGTGCCAGCAGTCCACGGACTTACGAGACCCAGTACTTC
. . TRBJ2-5 TRBV5-5 CASSPAVGGLETQYF TGTGCCAGCAGCCCGGCCGTGGGGGGCCTAGAGACCCAGTACTTC
few TRBD1 TRBJ2-1 TRBV12-3/TRBV12-4 CASTRDRVWNEQFF TGTGCCAGCACCCGGGACAGGGTATGGAATGAGCAGTTCTTC
. . TRBJ1-2 TRBV5-1 CASSLFGGEGYGYTF TGCGCCAGCAGCTTGTTTGGGGGTGAAGGCTATGGCTACACCTTC
. . TRBJ1-2 TRBV29-1 CSVGVGDLNYGYTF TGCAGCGTTGGGGTTGGTGACTTGAACTATGGCTACACCTTC
. TRBD1 TRBJ2-7 TRBV10-3 CAIGTAYEQYF TGTGCCATCGGGACAGCCTACGAGCAGTACTTC
few TRBD1 TRBJ1-2 TRBV7-2 CASTWGQGQGVPGYTF TGTGCCAGCACCTGGGGACAAGGACAGGGGGTTCCTGGCTACACCTTC
few . TRBJ1-2 TRBV15 CATSRASGNGYTF TGTGCCACCAGCAGGGCATCCGGGAATGGCTACACCTTC
many . TRBJ1-2 TRBV9 CASSAGYGYTF TGTGCCAGCAGTGCGGGGTATGGCTACACCTTC